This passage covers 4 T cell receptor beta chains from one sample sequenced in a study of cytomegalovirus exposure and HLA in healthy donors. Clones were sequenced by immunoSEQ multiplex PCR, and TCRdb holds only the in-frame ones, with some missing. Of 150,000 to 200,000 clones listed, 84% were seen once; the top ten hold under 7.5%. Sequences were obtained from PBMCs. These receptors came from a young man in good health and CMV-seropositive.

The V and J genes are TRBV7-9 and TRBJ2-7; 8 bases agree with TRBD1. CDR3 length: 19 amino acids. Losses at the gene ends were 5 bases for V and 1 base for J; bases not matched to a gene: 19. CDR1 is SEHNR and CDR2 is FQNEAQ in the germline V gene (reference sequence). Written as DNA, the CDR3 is TGTGCCAGCAGCCCACGGACCAGTCAGAATGACAGGGGTTCCTACGAGCAGTACTTC. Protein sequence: CASSPRTSQNDRGSYEQYF.

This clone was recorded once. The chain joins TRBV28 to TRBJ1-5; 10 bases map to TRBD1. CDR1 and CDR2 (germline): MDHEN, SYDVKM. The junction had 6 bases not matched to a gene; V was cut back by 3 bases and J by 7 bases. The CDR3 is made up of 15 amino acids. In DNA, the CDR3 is TGTGCCAGCAGTTTCCGACAGGGGGCAGGACAGCCCCAGCATTTT. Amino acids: CASSFRQGAGQPQHF.

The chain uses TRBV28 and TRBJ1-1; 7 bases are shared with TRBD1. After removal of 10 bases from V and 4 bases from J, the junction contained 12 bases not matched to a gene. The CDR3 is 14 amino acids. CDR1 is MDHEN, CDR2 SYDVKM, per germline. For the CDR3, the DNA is TGTGCCACCTTAAACAGGGGTGGAAGCACTGAAGCTTTCTTT. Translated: CATLNRGGSTEAFF.

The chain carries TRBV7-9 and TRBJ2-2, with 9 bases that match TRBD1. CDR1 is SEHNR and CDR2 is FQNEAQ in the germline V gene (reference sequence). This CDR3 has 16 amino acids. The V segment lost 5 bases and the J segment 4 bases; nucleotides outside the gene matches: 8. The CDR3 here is CASSPIWDRATGELFF. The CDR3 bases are TGTGCCAGCAGCCCAATTTGGGACAGGGCCACCGGGGAGCTGTTTTTT.